The source of this TCR beta chain is a study of blood T cells in healthy people across ages. Study-wide points: When set beside aged donors, long-lived donors presented more naive CD4+ cells and higher diversity.

Germline V CDR1 and CDR2: MDHEN, SYDVKM. The CDR3 consists of 14 residues. The sample providers were healthy Caucasian people from Russia, aged about 6 to 95. With respect to this clonotype: What it recognizes is unknown.

The use of a sample-barcoded 5' primer and a J-beta primer mix characterized a second PCR of roughly 7 to 12 cycles. No fewer than 2.5 million CDR3-containing paired-end reads came from each sample. Each CDR3 protein is one row after TCRdb ran MiXCR on the 5' RACE reads. In the table there are approximately 400,000 distinct CDR3 sequences, approximately 52% of which are singletons. The sequenced sample was blood. The V and J genes are TRBV28 and TRBJ2-4, with 11 bases lining up with TRBD2. The DNA end is more similar to TRBJ2-7, so the J call may be wrong. This clonotype was sampled from a man aged 55 to 70 in good health. CDR3 sequence: CASRPGLAVYEQYF. For the CDR3, the DNA is TGTGCCAGCAGGCCGGGACTAGCGGTCTACGAGCAGTACTTC.